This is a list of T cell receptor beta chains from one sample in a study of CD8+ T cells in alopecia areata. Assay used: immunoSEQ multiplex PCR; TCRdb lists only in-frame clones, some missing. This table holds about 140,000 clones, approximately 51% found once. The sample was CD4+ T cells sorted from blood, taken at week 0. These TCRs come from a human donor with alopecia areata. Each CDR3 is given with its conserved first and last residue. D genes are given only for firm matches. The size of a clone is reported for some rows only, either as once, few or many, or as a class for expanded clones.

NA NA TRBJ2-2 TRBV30 CAWRTNTGELFF TGTGCCTGGAGGACGAACACCGGGGAGCTGTTTTTT
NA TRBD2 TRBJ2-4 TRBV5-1 CASSPGLVGLNIQYF TGCGCCAGCAGCCCCGGACTAGTGGGACTAAACATTCAGTACTTC
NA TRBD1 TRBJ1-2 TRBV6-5 CASSLLQGNYGYTF TGTGCCAGCAGCCTCCTACAGGGGAACTATGGCTACACCTTC
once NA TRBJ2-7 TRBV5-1 CASSFKPDYEQYF TGCGCCAGCAGCTTCAAGCCTGACTACGAGCAGTACTTC
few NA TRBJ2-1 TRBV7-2 CASSFYVEQFF TGTGCCAGCAGCTTCTACGTTGAGCAGTTCTTC
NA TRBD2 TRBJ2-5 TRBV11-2 CASSIRTRGETQYF TGTGCCAGCAGCATCCGGACTAGGGGAGAGACCCAGTACTTC
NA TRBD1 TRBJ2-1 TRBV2 CASSPNRGDEQFF TGTGCCAGCAGTCCAAACAGGGGTGATGAGCAGTTCTTC
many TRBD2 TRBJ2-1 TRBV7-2 CASSYGLAGGQGKFF TGTGCCAGCAGCTACGGACTAGCGGGAGGTCAGGGGAAGTTCTTC
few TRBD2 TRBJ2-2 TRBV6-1 CASEASGRKTGELFF TGTGCCAGCGAGGCTAGCGGGAGAAAAACCGGGGAGCTGTTTTTT
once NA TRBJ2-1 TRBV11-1 CASSSIGSANNEQFF TGTGCCAGCAGCTCAATCGGTAGCGCGAACAATGAGCAGTTCTTC
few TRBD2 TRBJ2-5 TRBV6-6 CASSYGREVKETQYF TGTGCCAGCAGTTACGGGCGGGAGGTCAAAGAGACCCAGTACTTC
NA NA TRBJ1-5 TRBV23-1 CASSQSRHFPQPQHF TGCGCCAGCAGTCAATCGAGGCATTTTCCTCAGCCCCAGCATTTT
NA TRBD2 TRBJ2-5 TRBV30 CAWSRGSGRAGETQYF TGTGCCTGGAGTAGGGGTAGCGGGAGGGCTGGAGAGACCCAGTACTTC
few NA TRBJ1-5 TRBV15 CATSRGRSNQPQHF TGTGCCACCAGCAGAGGAAGAAGCAATCAGCCCCAGCATTTT
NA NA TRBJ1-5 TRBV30 CAWSPKIGNQPQHF TGTGCCTGGAGTCCCAAGATCGGTAATCAGCCCCAGCATTTT
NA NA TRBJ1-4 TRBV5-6 CASSFREKLFF TGTGCCAGCAGCTTTAGAGAAAAACTGTTTTTT
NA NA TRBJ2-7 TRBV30 CAWSVRFYEQYF TGTGCCTGGAGTGTACGTTTCTACGAGCAGTACTTC
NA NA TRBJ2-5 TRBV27 CASLPHAGGTQYF TGTGCCAGCCTCCCTCATGCAGGTGGGACCCAGTACTTC
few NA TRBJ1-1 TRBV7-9 CASSQQENTEAFF TGTGCCAGCAGTCAACAGGAGAACACTGAAGCTTTCTTT
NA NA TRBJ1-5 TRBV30 CAWSAGQPNQPQHF TGTGCCTGGAGTGCCGGGCAGCCCAATCAGCCCCAGCATTTT
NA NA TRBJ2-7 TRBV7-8 CASSLSLALAYEQYF TGTGCCAGCAGCTTAAGTCTAGCGCTAGCCTACGAGCAGTACTTC
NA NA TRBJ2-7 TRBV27 CASSLDRRDYEQYF TGTGCCAGCAGTCTTGACAGGAGGGACTACGAGCAGTACTTC
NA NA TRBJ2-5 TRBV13 CASRNLGGAEAAQYF TGTGCCAGCCGCAATCTGGGGGGCGCCGAAGCGGCCCAGTACTTC
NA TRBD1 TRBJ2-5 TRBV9 CASSVGQGRETQYF TGTGCCAGCAGCGTCGGACAGGGTCGAGAGACCCAGTACTTC
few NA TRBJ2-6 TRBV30 CAWFYSGANVLTF TGTGCCTGGTTCTACTCTGGGGCCAACGTCCTGACTTTC
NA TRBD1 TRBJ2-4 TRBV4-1 CASSQPQGANIQYF TGCGCCAGCAGCCAGCCTCAGGGGGCGAACATTCAGTACTTC
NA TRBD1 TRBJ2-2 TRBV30 CAWSVKGQGHTGELFF TGTGCCTGGAGTGTTAAGGGACAGGGTCACACCGGGGAGCTGTTTTTT
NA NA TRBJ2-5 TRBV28 CASSDETQYF TGTGCCAGCAGTGATGAGACCCAGTACTTC
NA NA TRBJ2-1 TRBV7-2 CASSLSGGSYNEQFF TGTGCCAGCAGCTTAAGCGGAGGCTCCTACAATGAGCAGTTCTTC
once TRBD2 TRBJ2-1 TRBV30 CAWSVGGREGEQFF TGTGCCTGGAGTGTAGGAGGGAGGGAGGGTGAGCAGTTCTTC
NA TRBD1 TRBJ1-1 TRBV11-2 CASSSHRGQNTEAFF TGTGCCAGCAGCTCACACAGGGGTCAAAACACTGAAGCTTTCTTT
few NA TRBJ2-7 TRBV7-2 CASSLGGAPVEQYF TGTGCCAGCAGCTTGGGGGGGGCCCCGGTCGAGCAGTACTTC
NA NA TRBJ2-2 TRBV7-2 CASSLVGFAGELFF TGTGCCAGCAGCTTAGTAGGGTTTGCCGGGGAGCTGTTTTTT
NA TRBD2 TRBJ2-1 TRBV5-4 CASQRTSGKSYNEQFF TGTGCCAGCCAGAGGACTAGCGGGAAGTCCTACAATGAGCAGTTCTTC
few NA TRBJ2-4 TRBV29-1 CSVGVGNIQYF TGCAGCGTTGGCGTGGGAAACATTCAGTACTTC
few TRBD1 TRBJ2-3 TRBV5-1 CASSFQGQGADTQYF TGCGCCAGCAGCTTTCAGGGACAGGGGGCAGATACGCAGTATTTT